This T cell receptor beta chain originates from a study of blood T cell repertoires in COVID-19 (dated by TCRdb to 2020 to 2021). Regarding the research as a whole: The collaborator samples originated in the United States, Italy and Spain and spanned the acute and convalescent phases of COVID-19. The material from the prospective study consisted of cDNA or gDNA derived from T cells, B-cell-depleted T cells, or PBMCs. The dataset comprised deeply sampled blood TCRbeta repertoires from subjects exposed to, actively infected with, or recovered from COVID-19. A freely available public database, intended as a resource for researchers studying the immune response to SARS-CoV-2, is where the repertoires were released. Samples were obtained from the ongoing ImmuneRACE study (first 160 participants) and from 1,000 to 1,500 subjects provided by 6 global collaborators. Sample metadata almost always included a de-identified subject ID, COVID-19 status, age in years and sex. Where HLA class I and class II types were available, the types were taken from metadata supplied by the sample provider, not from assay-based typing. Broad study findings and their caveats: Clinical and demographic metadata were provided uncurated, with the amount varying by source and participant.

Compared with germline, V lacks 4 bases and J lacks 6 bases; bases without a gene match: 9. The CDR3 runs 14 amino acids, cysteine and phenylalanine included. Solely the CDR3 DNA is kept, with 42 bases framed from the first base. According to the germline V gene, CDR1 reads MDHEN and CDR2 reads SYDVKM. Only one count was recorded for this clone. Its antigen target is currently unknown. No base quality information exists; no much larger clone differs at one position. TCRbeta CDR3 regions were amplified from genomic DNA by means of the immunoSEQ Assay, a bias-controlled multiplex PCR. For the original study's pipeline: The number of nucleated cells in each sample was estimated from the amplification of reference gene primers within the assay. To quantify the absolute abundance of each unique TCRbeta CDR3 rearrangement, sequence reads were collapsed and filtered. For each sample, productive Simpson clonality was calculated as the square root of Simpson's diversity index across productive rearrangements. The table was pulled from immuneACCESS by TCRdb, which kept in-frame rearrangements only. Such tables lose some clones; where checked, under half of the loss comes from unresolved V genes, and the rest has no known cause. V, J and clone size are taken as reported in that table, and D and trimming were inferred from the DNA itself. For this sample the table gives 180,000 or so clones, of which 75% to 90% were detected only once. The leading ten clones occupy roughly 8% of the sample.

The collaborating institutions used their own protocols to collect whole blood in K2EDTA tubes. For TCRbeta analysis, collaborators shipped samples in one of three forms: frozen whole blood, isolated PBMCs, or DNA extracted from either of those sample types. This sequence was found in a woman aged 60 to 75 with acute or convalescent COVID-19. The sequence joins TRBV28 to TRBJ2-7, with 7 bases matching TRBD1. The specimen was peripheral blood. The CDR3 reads CASSSPTGFGEQYF. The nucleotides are TGTGCCAGCAGTTCCCCGACAGGGTTCGGCGAGCAGTACTTC.